The TCR beta chain under discussion was sequenced for a study of cytomegalovirus exposure and HLA in healthy donors. The junction had 5 bases not matched to a gene; V was cut back by 5 bases and J by 4 bases. The germline gives CDR1 SNHLY, CDR2 FYNNEI. The CDR3 loop spans 15 amino acids. This PCR relied on a set of 60 Vbeta primers and 13 Jbeta primers. This table comes from immunoSEQ multiplex PCR, and its TCRdb copy is limited to in-frame clones, with some not included. This table holds around 180,000 clones, roughly 80% found once. This receptor was obtained from a man aged 25 to 40 in good health and CMV-seropositive. The sequenced material came from PBMCs. This chain joins TRBV2 and TRBJ2-2, with 9 positions matching TRBD1. In nucleotides, the CDR3 is TGTGCCAGCAGTCCCCGGGACAGGGTCACCGGGGAGCTGTTTTTT. This gives the protein CASSPRDRVTGELFF.